One sample yielded the 6 T cell receptor beta chains listed below, sequenced in a study of neurological immune-mediated disorders. TCRdb re-derived calls from the 5' RACE reads in MiXCR, one entry per CDR3 protein. Of about 19,000 distinct CDR3 sequences in the sample, about 2.6% were seen once. The specimen was PBMCs. All receptors come from a woman between 18 and 29 years old with multiple sclerosis.

This clonotype showed up many times. The chain recombines TRBV11-3 with TRBJ1-1; no clear D. Germline-derived CDR1 and CDR2 are SGHNT and YENEEA. CDR3 length equals 15 residues. V was trimmed by 3 bases and J by 3 bases, leaving 14 bases between them. The chain's CDR3 is CASSFKGYLYTEAFF. The CDR3 DNA reads as TGTGCCAGCAGCTTTAAGGGCTACCTCTACACTGAAGCTTTCTTT.

The sample holds many counts of this clonotype. The gene calls are TRBV5-1 and TRBJ2-3; D unresolved. The CDR3 spans 14 residues. Deletions cut 3 bases from V and 4 bases from J, with 12 bases between. Germline V CDR1 and CDR2: SGHRS, YFSETQ. The CDR3 sequence is CASSYQVAADTQYF. The CDR3 DNA sequence: TGCGCCAGCAGCTACCAAGTGGCGGCAGATACGCAGTATTTT.

This clonotype has ten or more counts. The rearrangement joins TRBV20-1 to TRBJ2-1, with 14 bases lining up with TRBD2. The CDR3 covers 15 residues. From germline, CDR1 is DFQATT and CDR2 SNEGSKA (reference sequence). With 4 bases clipped from V and 9 bases from J, the junction kept 8 bases outside the gene matches. CDR3 amino acids: CSANSGTSGSSEQFF. The CDR3 region has the DNA TGCAGTGCTAACTCCGGGACTAGCGGGAGTAGTGAGCAGTTCTTC.

This clonotype has a count of ten or more. V gene TRBV10-3 combines with J gene TRBJ1-1, with a weak D call TRBD1 (5 bases). V lost 2 bases to trimming and J lost 3 bases, with 13 bases between them. From germline, CDR1 is ENHRY and CDR2 SYGVKD. CDR3 length: 15 residues. The CDR3 DNA sequence: TGTGCCATCAGTGAGGGGGGAGGACACCACACTGAAGCTTTCTTT. Its translation: CAISEGGGHHTEAFF.

This clonotype is judged medium-sized. The chain uses TRBV24-1 and TRBJ2-5; 13 bases fit TRBD2. This CDR3 is 19 amino acids long. The germline CDR1 and CDR2 sequences are KGHDR and SFDVKD. V trimming: 2 bases; J trimming: 2 bases; junction bases outside the gene matches: 10. Written as DNA, the CDR3 is TGTGCCACCAGTGATTCTCAACCGGGACTAGCGGGAATTCAAGAGACCCAGTACTTC. The encoded protein is CATSDSQPGLAGIQETQYF.

The sample holds a few counts of this clonotype. The chain recombines TRBV10-3 with TRBJ2-1; D unresolved. The CDR3 runs 15 residues. Trimming took off 3 bases at V and 6 bases at J, with 15 bases between the two ends. Germline CDR1 is ENHRY and CDR2 is SYGVKD. CDR3 loop: CAISEPRLPLNEQFF. The CDR3, as DNA: TGTGCCATCAGTGAACCGAGGCTACCGCTCAATGAGCAGTTCTTC.